This T cell receptor (beta chain) was identified during a study of shared T cell receptors in the human thymus. The CDR3 runs to 13 residues. Per the germline V gene, CDR1 is SQVTM and CDR2 is ANQGSEA. V gave up 1 base and J gave up 4 bases, with 9 bases separating them. Profiling relied on immunoSEQ multiplex PCR, and the TCRdb table lists in-frame clones only, not all of them. The repertoire has approximately 660,000 clones, around 87% of them found once; the top ten carry about 0.01%. These sequences were also reported in another study, on human thymus T cells.

The specimen sequenced was thymocytes. This TCR derives from a boy less than two years old with a congenital heart defect. V gene TRBV29-1 combines with J gene TRBJ2-3; D is unresolved. In DNA, the CDR3 is TGCAGCGTTGAAGCGTCCGGAGCAGATACGCAGTATTTT. Its protein product is CSVEASGADTQYF.